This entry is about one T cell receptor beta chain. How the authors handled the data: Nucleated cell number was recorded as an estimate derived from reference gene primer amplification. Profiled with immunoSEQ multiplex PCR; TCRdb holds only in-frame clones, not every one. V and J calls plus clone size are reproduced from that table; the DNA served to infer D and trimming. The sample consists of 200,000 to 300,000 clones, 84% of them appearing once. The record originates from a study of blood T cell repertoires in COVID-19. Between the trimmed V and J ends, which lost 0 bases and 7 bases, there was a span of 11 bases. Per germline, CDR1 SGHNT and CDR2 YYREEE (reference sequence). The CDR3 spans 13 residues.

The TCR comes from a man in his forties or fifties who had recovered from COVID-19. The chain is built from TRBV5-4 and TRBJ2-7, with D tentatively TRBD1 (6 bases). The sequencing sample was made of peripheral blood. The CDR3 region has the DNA TGTGCCAGCAGCTTGGAAACAGGGCAAGAGCAGTACTTC. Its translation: CASSLETGQEQYF.